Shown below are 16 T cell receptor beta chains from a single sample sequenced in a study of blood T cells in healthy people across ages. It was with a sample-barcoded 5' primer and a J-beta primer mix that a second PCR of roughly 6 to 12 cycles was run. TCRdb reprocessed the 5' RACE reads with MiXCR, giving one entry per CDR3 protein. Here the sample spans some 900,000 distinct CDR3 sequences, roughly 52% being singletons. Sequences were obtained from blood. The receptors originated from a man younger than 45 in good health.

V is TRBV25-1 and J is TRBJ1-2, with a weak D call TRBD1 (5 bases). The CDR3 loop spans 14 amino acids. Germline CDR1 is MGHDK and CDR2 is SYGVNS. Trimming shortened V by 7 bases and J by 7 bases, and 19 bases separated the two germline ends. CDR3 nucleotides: TGTGCCAGCACCGGGGTAGGGGTAATGGGTGGCTACACCTTC. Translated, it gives CASTGVGVMGGYTF.

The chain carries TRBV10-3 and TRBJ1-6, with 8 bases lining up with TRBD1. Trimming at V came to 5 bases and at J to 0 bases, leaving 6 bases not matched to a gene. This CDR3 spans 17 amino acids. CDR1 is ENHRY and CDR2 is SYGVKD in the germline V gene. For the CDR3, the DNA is TGTGCCATCAGTACAGGGGGGTCAAGCTCCTATAATTCACCCCTCCACTTT. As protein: CAISTGGSSSYNSPLHF.

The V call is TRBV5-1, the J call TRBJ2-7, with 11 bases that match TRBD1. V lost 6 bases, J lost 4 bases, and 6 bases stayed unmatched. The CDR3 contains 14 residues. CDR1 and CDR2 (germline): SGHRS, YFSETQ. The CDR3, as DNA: TGCGCCAGCACCTCTGGGACAGGGGGATACGAGCAGTACTTC. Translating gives CASTSGTGGYEQYF.

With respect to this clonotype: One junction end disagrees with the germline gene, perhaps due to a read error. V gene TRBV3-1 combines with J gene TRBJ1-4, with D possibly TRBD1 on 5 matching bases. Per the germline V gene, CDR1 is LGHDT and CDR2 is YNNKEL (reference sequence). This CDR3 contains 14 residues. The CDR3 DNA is TGTGCCAGCAACCACGGGACGGGAAATGAAAAACCGTTTTTT. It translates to CASNHGTGNEKPFF.

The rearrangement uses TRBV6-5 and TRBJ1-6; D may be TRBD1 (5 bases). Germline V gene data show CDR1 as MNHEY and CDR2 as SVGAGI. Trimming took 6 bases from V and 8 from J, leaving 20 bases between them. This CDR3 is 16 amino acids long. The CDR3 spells CASSRDRGEAYSPLHF. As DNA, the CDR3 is TGTGCCAGCAGCCGAGACCGGGGCGAAGCCTATTCACCCCTCCACTTT.

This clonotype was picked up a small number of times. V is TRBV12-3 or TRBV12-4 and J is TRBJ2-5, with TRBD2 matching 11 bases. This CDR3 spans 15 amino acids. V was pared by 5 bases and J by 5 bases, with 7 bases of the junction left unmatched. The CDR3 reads CASSPPRTSGETQYF. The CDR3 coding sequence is TGTGCCAGCAGTCCCCCTAGGACTAGCGGGGAGACCCAGTACTTC.

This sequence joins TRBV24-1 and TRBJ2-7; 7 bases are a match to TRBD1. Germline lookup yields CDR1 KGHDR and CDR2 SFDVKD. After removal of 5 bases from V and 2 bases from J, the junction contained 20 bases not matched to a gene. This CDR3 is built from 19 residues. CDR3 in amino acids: CATSAPLTRGGIVPYEQYF. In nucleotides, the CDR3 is TGTGCCACCAGTGCCCCCCTCACGCGAGGGGGCATTGTGCCCTACGAGCAGTACTTC.

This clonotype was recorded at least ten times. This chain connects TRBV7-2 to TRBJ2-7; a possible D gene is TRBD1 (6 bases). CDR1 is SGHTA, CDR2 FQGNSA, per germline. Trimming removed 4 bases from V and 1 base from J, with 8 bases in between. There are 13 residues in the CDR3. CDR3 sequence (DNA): TGTGCCAGCAGCTCACAGGGTTCCTACGAGCAGTACTTC. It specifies CASSSQGSYEQYF.

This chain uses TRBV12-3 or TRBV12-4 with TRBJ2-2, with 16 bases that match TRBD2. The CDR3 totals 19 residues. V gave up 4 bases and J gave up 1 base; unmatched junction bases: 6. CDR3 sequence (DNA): TGTGCCAGCAGTTCATTGGGACTAGCGGGGGGGCAGAACACCGGGGAGCTGTTTTTT. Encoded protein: CASSSLGLAGGQNTGELFF.

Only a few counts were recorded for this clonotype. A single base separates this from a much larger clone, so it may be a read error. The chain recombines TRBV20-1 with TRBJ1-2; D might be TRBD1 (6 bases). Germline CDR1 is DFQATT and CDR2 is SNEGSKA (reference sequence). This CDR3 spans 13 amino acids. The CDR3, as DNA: TGCAGTGCTACCCGACAGGCTAACTATGGCCACACCTTC. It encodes CSATRQANYGHTF.

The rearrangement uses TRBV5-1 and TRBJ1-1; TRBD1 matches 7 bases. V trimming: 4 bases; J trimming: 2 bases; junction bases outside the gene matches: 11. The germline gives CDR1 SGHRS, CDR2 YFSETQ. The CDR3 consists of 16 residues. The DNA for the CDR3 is TGCGCCAGCAGCCGACTGACAGGGCTATCTAACACTGAAGCTTTCTTT. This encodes CASSRLTGLSNTEAFF.

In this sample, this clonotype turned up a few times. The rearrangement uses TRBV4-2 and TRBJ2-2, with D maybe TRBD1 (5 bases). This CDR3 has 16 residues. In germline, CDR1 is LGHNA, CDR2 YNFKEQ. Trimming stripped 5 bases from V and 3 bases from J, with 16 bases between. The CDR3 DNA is TGTGCCAGCAGCTGGGGCAGCACAAGGGACACCGGGGAGCTGTTTTTT. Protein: CASSWGSTRDTGELFF.

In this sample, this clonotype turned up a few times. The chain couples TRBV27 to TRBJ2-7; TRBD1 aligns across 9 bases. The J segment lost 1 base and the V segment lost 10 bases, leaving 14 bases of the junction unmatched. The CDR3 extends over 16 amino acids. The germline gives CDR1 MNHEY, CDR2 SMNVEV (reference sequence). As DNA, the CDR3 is TGTGCCAACCCCAACCTCCGGGACAGGGTATCCTACGAGCAGTACTTC. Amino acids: CANPNLRDRVSYEQYF.

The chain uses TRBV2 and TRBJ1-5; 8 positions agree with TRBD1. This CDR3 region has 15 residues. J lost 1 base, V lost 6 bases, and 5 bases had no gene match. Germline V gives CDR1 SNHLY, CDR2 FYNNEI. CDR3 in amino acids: CASRVQGASNQPQHF. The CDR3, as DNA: TGTGCCAGCAGGGTTCAGGGGGCAAGCAATCAGCCCCAGCATTTT.

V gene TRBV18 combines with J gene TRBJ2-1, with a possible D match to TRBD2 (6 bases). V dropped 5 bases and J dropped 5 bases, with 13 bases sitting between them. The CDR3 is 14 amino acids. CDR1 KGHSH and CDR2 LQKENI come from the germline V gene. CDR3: CASSSSGRDNEQFF. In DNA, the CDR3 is TGTGCCAGCTCAAGTAGCGGCCGCGACAATGAGCAGTTCTTC. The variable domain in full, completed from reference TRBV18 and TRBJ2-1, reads NAGVMQNPRHLVRRRGQEARLRCSPMKGHSHVYWYRQLPEEGLKFMVYLQKENIIDESGMPKERFSAEFPKEGPSILRIQQVVRGDSAAYFCASSSSGRDNEQFFGPGTRLTVL.

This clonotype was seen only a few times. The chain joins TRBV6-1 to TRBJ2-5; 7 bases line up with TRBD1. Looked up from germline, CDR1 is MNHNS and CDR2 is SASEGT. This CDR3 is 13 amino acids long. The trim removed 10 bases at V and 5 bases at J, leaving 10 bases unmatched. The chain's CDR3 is CATVTGPRETQYF. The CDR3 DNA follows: TGTGCCACCGTGACAGGGCCTAGGGAGACCCAGTACTTC.